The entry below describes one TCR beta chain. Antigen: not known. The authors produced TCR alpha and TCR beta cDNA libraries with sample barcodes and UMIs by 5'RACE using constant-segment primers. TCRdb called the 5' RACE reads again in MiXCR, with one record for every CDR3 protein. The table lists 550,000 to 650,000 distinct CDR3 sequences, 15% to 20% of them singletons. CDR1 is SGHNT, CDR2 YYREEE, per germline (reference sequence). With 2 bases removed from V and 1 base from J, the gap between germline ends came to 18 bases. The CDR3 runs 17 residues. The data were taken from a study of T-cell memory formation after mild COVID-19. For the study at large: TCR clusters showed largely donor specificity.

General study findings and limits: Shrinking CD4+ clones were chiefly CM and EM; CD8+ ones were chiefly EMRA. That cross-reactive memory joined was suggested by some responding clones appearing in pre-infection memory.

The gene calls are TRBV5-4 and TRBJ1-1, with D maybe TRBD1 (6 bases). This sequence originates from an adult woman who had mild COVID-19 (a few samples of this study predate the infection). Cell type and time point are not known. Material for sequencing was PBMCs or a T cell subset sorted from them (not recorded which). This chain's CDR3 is CASSFNPTGNGNTEAFF. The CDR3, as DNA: TGTGCCAGCAGCTTCAACCCAACAGGGAACGGGAACACTGAAGCTTTCTTT. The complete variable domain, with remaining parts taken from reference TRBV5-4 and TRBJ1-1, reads ETGVTQSPTHLIKTRGQQVTLRCSSQSGHNTVSWYQQALGQGPQFIFQYYREEENGRGNFPPRFSGLQFPNYSSELNVNALELDDSALYLCASSFNPTGNGNTEAFFGQGTRLTVV.